In this sample, the clone carrying this T cell receptor beta chain turned up many times. The antigen is unknown. The data derive from a study of T cells in Graves' hyperthyroidism and ophthalmopathy. General observations from the study: Ophthalmopathy was predicted by the model a median of roughly 6.6 months ahead of onset. Peripheral blood also featured most of the thyroid clonotypes expanded above 0.001.

Calling Graves' hyperthyroidism stable meant ophthalmopathy did not progress within 18 months. The CDR3 totals 11 residues. V was cut by 7 bases and J by 10 bases, with 13 bases left in between. Germline V gene lookup returns CDR1 MNHNS and CDR2 SASEGT. It was RNA transcripts that yielded the amplified TCR beta CDR3 regions. The study used the HTBI primer set for a first-round RT-PCR of the TCR CDR3. TCRdb itself ran the multiplex PCR reads through MiXCR, one entry per CDR3 protein. The sample holds a few hundred thousand distinct CDR3 sequences; 14% to 15% are singletons and the top ten take around a third.

This TCR came from a woman aged 25 to 45 with Graves' hyperthyroidism. The chain joins TRBV6-1 to TRBJ1-1; D not resolved. Sequenced input: blood. The CDR3 bases are TGTGCCAGCACCCTAGACATTGGAGCTTTCTTT. Its translation is CASTLDIGAFF.